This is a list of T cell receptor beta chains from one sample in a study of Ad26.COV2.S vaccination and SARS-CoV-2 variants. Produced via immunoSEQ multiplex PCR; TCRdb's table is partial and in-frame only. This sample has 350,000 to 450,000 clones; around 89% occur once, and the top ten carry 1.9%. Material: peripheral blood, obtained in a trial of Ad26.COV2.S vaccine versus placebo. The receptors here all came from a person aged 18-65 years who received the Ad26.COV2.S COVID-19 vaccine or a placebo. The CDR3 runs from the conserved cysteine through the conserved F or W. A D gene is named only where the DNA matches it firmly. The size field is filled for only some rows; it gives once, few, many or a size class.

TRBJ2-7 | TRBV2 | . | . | CASSGVGDYEQYF | TGTGCCAGCTCCGGAGTTGGAGACTACGAGCAGTACTTC
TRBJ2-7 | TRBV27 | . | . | CASSPLYSYEQYF | TGTGCCAGCAGCCCCCTCTACAGCTACGAGCAGTACTTC
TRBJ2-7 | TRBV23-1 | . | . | CASSQSMGQGNSYEQYF | TGCGCCAGCAGTCAATCGATGGGTCAGGGGAATAGTTACGAGCAGTACTTC
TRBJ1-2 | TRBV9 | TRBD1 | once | CASSVESGGGGYTF | TGTGCCAGCAGCGTAGAATCAGGGGGCGGTGGCTACACCTTC
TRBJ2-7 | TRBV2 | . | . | CASSESAAGEQYF | TGTGCCAGCAGCGAGTCCGCTGCAGGGGAGCAGTACTTC
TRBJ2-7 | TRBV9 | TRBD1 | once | CASSVVGQGSEQYF | TGTGCCAGCAGCGTAGTGGGACAGGGATCCGAGCAGTACTTC
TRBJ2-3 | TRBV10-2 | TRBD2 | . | CASSGRLAGVTDTQYF | TGCGCCAGCAGTGGGCGACTAGCGGGAGTCACAGATACGCAGTATTTT
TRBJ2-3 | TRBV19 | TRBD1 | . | CASSQGAGDTQYF | TGTGCCAGTAGCCAGGGGGCCGGGGATACGCAGTATTTT
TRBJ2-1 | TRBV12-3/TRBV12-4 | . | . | CASSLGGGDEQFF | TGTGCCAGCAGTTTAGGAGGCGGGGATGAGCAGTTCTTC
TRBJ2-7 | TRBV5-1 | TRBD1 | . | CASSLALGTGDEQYF | TGCGCCAGCAGCTTGGCCCTCGGGACAGGGGATGAGCAGTACTTC
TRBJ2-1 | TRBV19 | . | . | CASTPPAGTQYRGSYNEQFF | TGTGCCAGTACTCCACCCGCCGGGACACAGTACCGAGGATCCTACAATGAGCAGTTCTTC
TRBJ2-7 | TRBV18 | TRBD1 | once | CASSPTGRQGSVEQYF | TGTGCCAGCTCACCAACGGGGCGACAGGGTTCGGTCGAGCAGTACTTC
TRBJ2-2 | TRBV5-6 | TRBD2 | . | CATSLSGVTGELFF | TGTGCCACCAGCCTCAGCGGGGTAACCGGGGAGCTGTTTTTT
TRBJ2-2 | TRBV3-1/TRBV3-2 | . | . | CASSQAGTGELFF | TGTGCCAGCAGCCAGGCGGGAACCGGGGAGCTGTTTTTT
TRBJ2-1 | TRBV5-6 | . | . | CASSLRGWNEQFF | TGTGCCAGCAGCCTGAGAGGGTGGAATGAGCAGTTCTTC
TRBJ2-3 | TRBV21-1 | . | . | CASSRGTSGPSTDTQYF | TGTGCCAGCAGCCGAGGGACTAGCGGGCCAAGCACAGATACGCAGTATTTT
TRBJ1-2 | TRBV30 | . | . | CAWSRGAGYGYTF | TGTGCCTGGAGTCGGGGGGCGGGCTATGGCTACACCTTC
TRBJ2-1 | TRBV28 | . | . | CASSSLHYSYNEQFF | TGTGCCAGCAGCTCACTCCACTACTCCTACAATGAGCAGTTCTTC
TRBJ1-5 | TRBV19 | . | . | CASSMRRGDQPQHF | TGTGCCAGTAGTATGAGGCGGGGGGATCAGCCCCAGCATTTT
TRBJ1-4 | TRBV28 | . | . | CASSLKPTNEKLFF | TGTGCCAGCAGTTTAAAACCAACTAATGAAAAACTGTTTTTT
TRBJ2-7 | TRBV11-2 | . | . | CASSSAGNHEQYF | TGTGCCAGCAGCTCCGCAGGGAACCACGAGCAGTACTTC
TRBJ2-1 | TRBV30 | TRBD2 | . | CAWSVRGLAGVNEQFF | TGTGCCTGGAGTGTGCGCGGACTAGCGGGAGTAAATGAGCAGTTCTTC
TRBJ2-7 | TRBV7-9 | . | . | CASSLGVYPYEQYF | TGTGCCAGCAGCTTAGGGGTCTACCCCTACGAGCAGTACTTC
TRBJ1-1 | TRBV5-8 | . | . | CASSPMPQGNTEAFF | TGTGCCAGCAGCCCGATGCCCCAGGGGAACACTGAAGCTTTCTTT
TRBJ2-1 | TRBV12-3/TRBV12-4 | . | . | CASSLGPGSEFF | TGTGCCAGCAGTTTGGGCCCGGGATCCGAGTTCTTC
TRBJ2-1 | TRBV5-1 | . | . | CASSSENEQFF | TGCGCCAGCAGCTCTGAGAATGAGCAGTTCTTC
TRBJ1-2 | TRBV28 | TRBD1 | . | CASSAGQGGYGYTF | TGTGCCAGCAGTGCGGGACAGGGCGGCTATGGCTACACCTTC
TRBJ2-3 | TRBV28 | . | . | CASSRSGLYPQYF | TGTGCCAGCAGCCGTTCGGGCCTTTACCCGCAGTATTTT
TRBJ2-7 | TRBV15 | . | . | CATSRGRFYEQYF | TGTGCCACCAGCAGGGGACGGTTCTACGAGCAGTACTTC
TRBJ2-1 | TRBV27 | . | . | CASTSGRSSYNEQFF | TGTGCCAGCACTTCCGGCCGGAGCTCCTACAATGAGCAGTTCTTC
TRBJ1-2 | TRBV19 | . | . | CASSTGPDYGYTF | TGTGCCAGTAGTACAGGACCAGACTATGGCTACACCTTC
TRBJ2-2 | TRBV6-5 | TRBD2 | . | CASSPLAALRGELFF | TGTGCCAGCAGCCCACTAGCGGCCCTGCGGGGGGAGCTGTTTTTT
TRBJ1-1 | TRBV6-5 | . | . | CASSTRGVNTEAFF | TGTGCCAGCTCCACACGGGGGGTCAACACTGAAGCTTTCTTT
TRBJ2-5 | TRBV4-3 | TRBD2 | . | CASSLLAGGSAETQYF | TGCGCCAGCAGCCTCCTAGCGGGAGGATCGGCGGAGACCCAGTACTTC
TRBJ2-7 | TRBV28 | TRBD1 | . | CASSLTGDYEQYF | TGTGCCAGCAGTCTGACAGGGGATTACGAGCAGTACTTC
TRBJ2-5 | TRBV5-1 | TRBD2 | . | CASSLGLAGGVETQYF | TGCGCCAGCAGCTTAGGCCTAGCGGGAGGTGTTGAGACCCAGTACTTC
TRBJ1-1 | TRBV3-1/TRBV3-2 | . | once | CASSPTPRNTEAFF | TGTGCCAGCAGCCCGACCCCAAGGAACACTGAAGCTTTCTTT
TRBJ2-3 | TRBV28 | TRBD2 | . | CASRPGTSGITDTQYF | TGTGCCAGCAGACCTGGGACTAGCGGGATCACAGATACGCAGTATTTT
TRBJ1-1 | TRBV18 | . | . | CASSPPGGVNTEAFF | TGTGCCAGCTCACCACCGGGGGGCGTGAACACTGAAGCTTTCTTT
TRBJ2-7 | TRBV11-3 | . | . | CASSLKFGTDTYEQYF | TGTGCCAGCAGCTTAAAGTTCGGGACGGATACCTACGAGCAGTACTTC
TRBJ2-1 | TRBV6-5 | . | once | CASRGSGDSYNEQFF | TGTGCCAGCAGAGGAAGTGGGGACTCCTACAATGAGCAGTTCTTC
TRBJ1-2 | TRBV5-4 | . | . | CASSKGNGYTF | TGTGCCAGCAGCAAAGGGAATGGCTACACCTTC
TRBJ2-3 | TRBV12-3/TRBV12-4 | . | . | CASSRQSTDTQYF | TGTGCCAGCAGCCGACAGAGCACAGATACGCAGTATTTT
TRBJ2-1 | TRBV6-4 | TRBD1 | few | CASSDSTGGNEQFF | TGTGCCAGCAGTGACTCGACAGGGGGCAATGAGCAGTTCTTC
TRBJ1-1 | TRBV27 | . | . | CASSLASPGRNTEAFF | TGTGCCAGCAGTCTAGCCTCCCCCGGGAGGAACACTGAAGCTTTCTTT
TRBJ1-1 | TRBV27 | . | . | CASSSNERLNTEAFF | TGTGCCAGCAGTTCTAACGAACGGCTGAACACTGAAGCTTTCTTT
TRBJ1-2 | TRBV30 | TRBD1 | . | CAWSAQGAGGYTF | TGTGCCTGGAGTGCTCAGGGGGCTGGTGGCTACACCTTC
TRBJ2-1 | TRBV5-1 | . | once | CASTLTQAYNEQFF | TGCGCCAGCACCCTGACGCAGGCCTACAATGAGCAGTTCTTC
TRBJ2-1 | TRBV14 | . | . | CASSPRTTSYNEQFF | TGTGCCAGCAGCCCACGGACTACCTCCTACAATGAGCAGTTCTTC
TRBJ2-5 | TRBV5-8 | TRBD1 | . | CASRPTGALGETQYF | TGTGCCAGCAGGCCCACAGGGGCCCTGGGGGAGACCCAGTACTTC
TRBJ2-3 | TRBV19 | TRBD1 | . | CASSRDRKSTDTQYF | TGTGCCAGTAGTAGGGACAGAAAAAGCACAGATACGCAGTATTTT
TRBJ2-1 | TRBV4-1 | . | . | CASRSPAGNYNEQFF | TGCGCCAGCAGATCCCCAGCGGGCAATTACAATGAGCAGTTCTTC